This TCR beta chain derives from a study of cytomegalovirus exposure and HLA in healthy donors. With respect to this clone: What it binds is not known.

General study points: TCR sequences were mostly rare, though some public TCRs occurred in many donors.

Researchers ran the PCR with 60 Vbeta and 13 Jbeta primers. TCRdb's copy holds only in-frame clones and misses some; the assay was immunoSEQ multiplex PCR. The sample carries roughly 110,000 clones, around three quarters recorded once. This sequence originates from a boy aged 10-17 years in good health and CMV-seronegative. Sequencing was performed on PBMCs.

CDR3 amino acids: CASSLGTGQRLADTQYF. Written as DNA, the CDR3 is TGTGCCAGTAGTCTCGGGACAGGGCAAAGGTTGGCAGATACGCAGTATTTT. The rearrangement joins TRBV19 to TRBJ2-3; the match to TRBD1 covers 9 bases. Germline V gene data show CDR1 as LNHDA and CDR2 as SQIVND (reference sequence). V was clipped by 5 bases and J by 4 bases; unmatched bases: 13. The CDR3 length is 17 residues.